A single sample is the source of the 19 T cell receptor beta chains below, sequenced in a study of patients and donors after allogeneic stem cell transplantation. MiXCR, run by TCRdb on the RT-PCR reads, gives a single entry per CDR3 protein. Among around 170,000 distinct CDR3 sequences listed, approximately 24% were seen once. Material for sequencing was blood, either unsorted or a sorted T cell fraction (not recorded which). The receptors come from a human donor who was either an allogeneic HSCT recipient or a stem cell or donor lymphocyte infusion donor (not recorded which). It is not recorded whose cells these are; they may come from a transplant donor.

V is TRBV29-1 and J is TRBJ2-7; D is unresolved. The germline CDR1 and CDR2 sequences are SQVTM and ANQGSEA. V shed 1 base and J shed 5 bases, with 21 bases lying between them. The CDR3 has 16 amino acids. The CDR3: CSVEVARLGSFHEQYF. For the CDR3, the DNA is TGCAGCGTTGAAGTAGCTCGCCTAGGCTCCTTCCACGAGCAGTACTTC.

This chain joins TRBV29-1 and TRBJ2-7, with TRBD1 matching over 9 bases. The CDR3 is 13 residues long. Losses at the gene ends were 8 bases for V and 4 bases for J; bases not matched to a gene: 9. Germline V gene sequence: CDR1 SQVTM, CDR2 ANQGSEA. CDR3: CSFLTGGEYEQYF. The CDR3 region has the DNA TGCAGCTTCTTGACAGGGGGTGAATACGAGCAGTACTTC.

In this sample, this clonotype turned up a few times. CDR3 loop: CASSLAPQGYGYTF. The CDR3 DNA follows: TGTGCCAGCAGCTTAGCCCCGCAGGGCTATGGCTACACCTTC. The chain joins TRBV7-9 to TRBJ1-2, with D perhaps TRBD1 (5 bases). Between the trimmed V and J ends, which lost 0 bases and 4 bases, there was a span of 9 bases. This CDR3 spans 14 amino acids. CDR1 is SEHNR, CDR2 FQNEAQ, per germline (reference sequence).

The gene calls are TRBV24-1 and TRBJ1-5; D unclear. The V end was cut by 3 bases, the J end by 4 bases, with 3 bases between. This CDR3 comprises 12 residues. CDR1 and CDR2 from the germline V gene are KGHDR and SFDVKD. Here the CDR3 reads CATSDLNQPQHF. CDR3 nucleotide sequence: TGTGCCACCAGTGATCTTAATCAGCCCCAGCATTTT.

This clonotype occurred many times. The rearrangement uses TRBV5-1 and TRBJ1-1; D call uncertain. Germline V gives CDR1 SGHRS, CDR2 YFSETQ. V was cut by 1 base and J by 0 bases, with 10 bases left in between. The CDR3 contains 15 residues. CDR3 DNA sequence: TGCGCCAGCAGCTTGCACGGCAGATTGAACACTGAAGCTTTCTTT. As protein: CASSLHGRLNTEAFF.

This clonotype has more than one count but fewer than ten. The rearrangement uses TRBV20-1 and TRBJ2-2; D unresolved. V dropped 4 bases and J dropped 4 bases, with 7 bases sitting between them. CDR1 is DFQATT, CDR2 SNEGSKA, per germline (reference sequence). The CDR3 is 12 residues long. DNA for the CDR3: TGCAGTGCTACCTATACCACCGGGGAGCTGTTTTTT. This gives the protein CSATYTTGELFF.

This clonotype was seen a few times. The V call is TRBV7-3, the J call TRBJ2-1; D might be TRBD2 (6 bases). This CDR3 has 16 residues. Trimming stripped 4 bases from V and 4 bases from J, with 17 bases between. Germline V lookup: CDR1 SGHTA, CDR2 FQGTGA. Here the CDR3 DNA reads TGTGCCAGCAGCTCCGAACACGGGAGTTCGTACAATGAGCAGTTCTTC. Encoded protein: CASSSEHGSSYNEQFF. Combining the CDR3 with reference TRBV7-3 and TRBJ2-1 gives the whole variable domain GAGVSQTPSNKVTEKGKYVELRCDPISGHTALYWYRQSLGQGPEFLIYFQGTGAADDSGLPNDRFFAVRPEGSVSTLKIQRTERGDSAVYLCASSSEHGSSYNEQFFGPGTRLTVL.

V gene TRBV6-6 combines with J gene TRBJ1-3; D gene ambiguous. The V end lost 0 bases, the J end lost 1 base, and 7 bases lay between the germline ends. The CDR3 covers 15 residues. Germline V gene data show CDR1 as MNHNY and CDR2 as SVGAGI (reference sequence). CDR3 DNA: TGTGCCAGCAGTTACTCTCGGAAATCTGGAAACACCATATATTTT. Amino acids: CASSYSRKSGNTIYF.

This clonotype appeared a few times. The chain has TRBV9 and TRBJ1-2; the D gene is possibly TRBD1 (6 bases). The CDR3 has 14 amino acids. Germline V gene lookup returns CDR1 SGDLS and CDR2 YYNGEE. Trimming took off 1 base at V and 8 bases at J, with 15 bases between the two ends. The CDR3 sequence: CASSVPTGRYGYTF. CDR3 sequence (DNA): TGTGCCAGCAGCGTACCCACAGGGAGGTACGGCTACACCTTC.

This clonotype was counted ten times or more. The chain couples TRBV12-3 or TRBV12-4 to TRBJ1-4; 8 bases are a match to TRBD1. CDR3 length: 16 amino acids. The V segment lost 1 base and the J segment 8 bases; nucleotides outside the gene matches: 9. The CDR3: CASSLVYRGWYEKLFF. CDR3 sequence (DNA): TGTGCCAGCAGTTTAGTGTACAGGGGGTGGTACGAAAAACTGTTTTTT.

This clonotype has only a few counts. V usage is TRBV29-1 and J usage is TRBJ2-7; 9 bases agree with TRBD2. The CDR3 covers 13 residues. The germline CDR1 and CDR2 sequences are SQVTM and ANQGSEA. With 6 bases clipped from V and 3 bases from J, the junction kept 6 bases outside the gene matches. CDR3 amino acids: CSVLAGESYEQYF. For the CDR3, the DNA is TGCAGCGTCTTAGCGGGAGAGAGCTACGAGCAGTACTTC.

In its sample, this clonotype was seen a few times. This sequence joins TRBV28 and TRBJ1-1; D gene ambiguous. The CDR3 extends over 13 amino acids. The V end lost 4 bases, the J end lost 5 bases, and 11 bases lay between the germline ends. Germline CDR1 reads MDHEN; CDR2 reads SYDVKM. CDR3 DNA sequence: TGTGCCAGCAGTTACAGATTTTGGACTGAAGCTTTCTTT. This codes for CASSYRFWTEAFF.

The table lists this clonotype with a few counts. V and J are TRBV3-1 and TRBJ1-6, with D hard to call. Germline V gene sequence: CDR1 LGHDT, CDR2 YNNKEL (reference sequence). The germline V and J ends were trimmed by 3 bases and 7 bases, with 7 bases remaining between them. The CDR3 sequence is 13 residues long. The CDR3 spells CASSQDLNSPLHF. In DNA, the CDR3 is TGTGCCAGCAGCCAGGACTTAAATTCACCCCTCCACTTT.

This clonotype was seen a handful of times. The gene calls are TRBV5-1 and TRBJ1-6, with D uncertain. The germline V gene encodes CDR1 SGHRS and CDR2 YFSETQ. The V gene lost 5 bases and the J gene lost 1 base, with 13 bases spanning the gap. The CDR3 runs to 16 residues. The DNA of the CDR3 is TGCGCCAGCAGGGCTACGAGGGAGTCCTATAATTCACCCCTCCACTTT. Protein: CASRATRESYNSPLHF. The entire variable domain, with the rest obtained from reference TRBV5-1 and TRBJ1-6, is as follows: KAGVTQTPRYLIKTRGQQVTLSCSPISGHRSVSWYQQTPGQGLQFLFEYFSETQRNKGNFPGRFSGRQFSNSRSEMNVSTLELGDSALYLCASRATRESYNSPLHFGNGTRLTVT.

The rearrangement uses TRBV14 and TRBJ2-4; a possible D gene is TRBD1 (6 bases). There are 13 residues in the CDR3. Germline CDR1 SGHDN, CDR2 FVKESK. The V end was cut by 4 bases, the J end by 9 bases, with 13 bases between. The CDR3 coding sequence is TGTGCCAGCAGCCGAGACAGGACCGGCATTCAGTACTTC. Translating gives CASSRDRTGIQYF.

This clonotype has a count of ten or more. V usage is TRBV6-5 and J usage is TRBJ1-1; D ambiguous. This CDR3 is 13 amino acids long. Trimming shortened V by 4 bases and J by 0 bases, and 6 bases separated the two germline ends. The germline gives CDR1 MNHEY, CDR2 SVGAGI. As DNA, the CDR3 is TGTGCCAGCAGTTGGGGTCTGAACACTGAAGCTTTCTTT. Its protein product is CASSWGLNTEAFF.

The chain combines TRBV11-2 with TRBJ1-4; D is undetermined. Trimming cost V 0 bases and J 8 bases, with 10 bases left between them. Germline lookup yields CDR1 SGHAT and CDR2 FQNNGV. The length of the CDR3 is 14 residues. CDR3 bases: TGTGCCAGCAGCTTAGAGGCAGCCCGAGAAAAACTGTTTTTT. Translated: CASSLEAAREKLFF.

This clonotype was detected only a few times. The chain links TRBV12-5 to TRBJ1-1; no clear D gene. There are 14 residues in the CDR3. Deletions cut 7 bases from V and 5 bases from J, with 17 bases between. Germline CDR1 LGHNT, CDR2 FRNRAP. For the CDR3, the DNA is TGTGCTAGTGCCCTACAGATGGGCGTTACTGAAGCTTTCTTT. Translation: CASALQMGVTEAFF.

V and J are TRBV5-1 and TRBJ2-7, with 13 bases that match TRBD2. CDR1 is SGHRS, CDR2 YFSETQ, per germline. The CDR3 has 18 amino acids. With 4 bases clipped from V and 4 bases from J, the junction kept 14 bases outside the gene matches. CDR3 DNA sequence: TGCGCCAGCAGCGGAAGGACTAGCGGGAGTATACCCCTTTACGAGCAGTACTTC. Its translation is CASSGRTSGSIPLYEQYF.